The clone carrying this T cell receptor (beta chain) showed up many times. Hyperthyroidism in the patients, aged 18 to 65, was newly diagnosed and under 2 months in duration. These data originate in a study of T cells in Graves' hyperthyroidism and ophthalmopathy. The length of the CDR3 is 15 residues. Trimming took 8 bases from V and 8 from J, leaving 21 bases between them. Germline CDR1 and CDR2: MNHEY and SMNVEV (reference sequence). What was amplified from RNA transcripts were TCR beta CDR3 regions. The primer set for the first-round RT-PCR of the TCR CDR3 was HTBI. Each CDR3 protein is one row after TCRdb ran MiXCR on the multiplex PCR reads. The sample holds around 620,000 distinct CDR3 sequences; 16% are singletons and the top ten take approximately 3.9%.

The sequencing sample was made of blood. This clonotype was sampled from a woman in her 30s with Graves' hyperthyroidism. This chain links TRBV27 with TRBJ1-4, with D unresolved. The CDR3 nucleotides are TGTGCCAGCGGAACCTGGGTTTCGTTTACGGAAAAACTGTTTTTT. It specifies CASGTWVSFTEKLFF.